These T cell receptor beta chains were read from a single sample in a study of blood T cell repertoires in COVID-19. Clones were sequenced by immunoSEQ multiplex PCR, and TCRdb holds only the in-frame ones, with some missing. The sample consists of under 250,000 clones, approximately 90% of them appearing once. Sequenced: peripheral blood. The receptors here all came from a man in his sixties with COVID-19, enrolled during active disease. Each CDR3 is given with its conserved first and last residue.

V gene | CDR3 protein
TRBV9 | CASSATGATNEKLFF
TRBV19 | CASSVQGQLNTEAFF
TRBV11-2 | CASSLSSGTKLYEQYF
TRBV21-1 | CASSKSRTGPEAKNIQYF
TRBV3-1/TRBV3-2 | CASSLQGAGYGYTF
TRBV7-8 | CASSPGQGGQPQHF
TRBV2 | CASSESPYVSIQYF
TRBV27 | CASSLGPINQPQHF
TRBV12-3/TRBV12-4 | CASSPQGVQPQHF
TRBV9 | CASSVGGTSSDEQFF
TRBV6-6 | CAIGETGTEQYF
TRBV12-3/TRBV12-4 | CASRKTPYEQYF
TRBV7-3 | CASSSMDRGFSAEAFF
TRBV28 | CASRAGTGDYEQYF
TRBV27 | CASSLSAGGTAETQYF
TRBV28 | CASSLYLAGHTDTQYF
TRBV6-5 | CASNTRDYSNEQFF
TRBV7-6 | CASSLDPRQGTWGTGELFF
TRBV28 | CASSGLGTGTRSHYEQYF
TRBV19 | CASRDRVMNTEAFF